The 29 T cell receptor beta chains given below trace back to one sample, sequenced in a study of long-term antiretroviral therapy in people with HIV. Survey-level resolution applied to immunoSEQ assay v3.0. The assay was immunoSEQ multiplex PCR, and TCRdb's table has in-frame clones only and misses some. The profile shows some 25,000 clones, around 77% of them singletons. The sequences come from unsorted PBMCs, collected 2.1 years after starting antiretroviral therapy. All receptors derive from a man aged 30-40 years with HIV.

This chain connects TRBV7-9 to TRBJ2-1; 8 nucleotides match TRBD1. V shed 6 bases and J 7 bases; nucleotides not matched to a gene: 8. The germline V gene encodes CDR1 SEHNR and CDR2 FQNEAQ (reference sequence). This CDR3 region has 14 residues. The CDR3 here is CASRFRTGKNEQFF. The CDR3 DNA reads TGTGCCAGCAGATTTCGGACAGGGAAGAATGAGCAGTTCTTC.

V gene TRBV6-6 combines with J gene TRBJ1-2, with unresolved D. V was cut by 0 bases and J by 0 bases, with 11 bases left in between. CDR1 is MNHNY, CDR2 SVGAGI, per germline (reference sequence). CDR3 length: 16 amino acids. In DNA form, the CDR3 reads TGTGCCAGCAGTTACTCGACTCTAGAAGCTAACTATGGCTACACCTTC. Its protein product is CASSYSTLEANYGYTF.

The chain carries TRBV5-6 and TRBJ2-3, with D possibly TRBD2 on 5 matching bases. CDR3 length: 19 residues. Germline assignment: CDR1 SGHDT and CDR2 YYEEEE. The V end lost 0 bases, the J end lost 0 bases, and 20 bases lay between the germline ends. CDR3 nucleotides: TGTGCCAGCAGCTTGGGGGCTAGAGGGCTAGACTTTAGCACAGATACGCAGTATTTT. As protein: CASSLGARGLDFSTDTQYF. Full variable domain (rest looked up from reference TRBV5-6 and TRBJ2-3): DAGVTQSPTHLIKTRGQQVTLRCSPKSGHDTVSWYQQALGQGPQFIFQYYEEEERQRGNFPDRFSGHQFPNYSSELNVNALLLGDSALYLCASSLGARGLDFSTDTQYFGPGTRLTVL.

The chain uses TRBV5-6 and TRBJ2-5; TRBD2 agrees at 11 bases. Germline assignment: CDR1 SGHDT and CDR2 YYEEEE. This CDR3 has 16 residues. J lost 2 bases, V lost 3 bases, and 6 bases had no gene match. DNA for the CDR3: TGTGCCAGCAGCTCCGCGACTAGCGGGGCACAAGAGACCCAGTACTTC. It is translated as CASSSATSGAQETQYF.

The J gene is TRBJ1-6, the V gene TRBV28; no definite D call. Trimming took off 6 bases at V and 5 bases at J, with 11 bases between the two ends. The CDR3 is 14 amino acids. The germline CDR1 and CDR2 sequences are MDHEN and SYDVKM. CDR3: CASRGGSNNSPLHF. The CDR3 DNA reads as TGTGCCAGCAGAGGTGGTTCCAATAATTCACCCCTCCACTTT.

This sequence joins TRBV10-3 and TRBJ2-3, with TRBD2 as a possible D gene (5 bases). Trimming removed 6 bases at V and 4 bases at J, with 14 bases between. From germline, CDR1 is ENHRY and CDR2 SYGVKD. The CDR3 runs to 14 residues. In nucleotides, the CDR3 is TGTGCCATCAGGGACGGTGGTAGCGCAGATACGCAGTATTTT. Translating gives CAIRDGGSADTQYF.

The rearrangement joins TRBV29-1 to TRBJ2-3; 9 bases are shared with TRBD2. Germline CDR1 reads SQVTM; CDR2 reads ANQGSEA. V lost 4 bases and J lost 4; bases outside the gene matches: 6. This CDR3 region has 14 residues. Here the CDR3 reads CSVGASGKADTQYF. Written as DNA, the CDR3 is TGCAGCGTTGGGGCTAGCGGGAAAGCAGATACGCAGTATTTT.

The chain recombines TRBV5-1 with TRBJ2-2; D possibly corresponds to TRBD2 (5 bases). Trimming pared 4 bases from V and 0 bases from J, leaving 10 bases between. The CDR3 is made up of 15 amino acids. Germline CDR1 SGHRS, CDR2 YFSETQ. CDR3 DNA sequence: TGCGCCAGCAGCGTCGGGAACCCGAACACCGGGGAGCTGTTTTTT. The encoded protein is CASSVGNPNTGELFF.

V is TRBV5-1 and J is TRBJ2-7; tentative D call: TRBD2 (6 bases). This CDR3 is built from 14 residues. V dropped 1 base and J dropped 5 bases, with 13 bases sitting between them. From germline, CDR1 is SGHRS and CDR2 YFSETQ. CDR3 in DNA: TGCGCCAGCAGCTTGACGGGGGATTCCCACGAGCAGTACTTC. Translated: CASSLTGDSHEQYF.

The chain has TRBV19 and TRBJ2-1; no reliable D call. This CDR3 contains 17 residues. Germline CDR1 and CDR2: LNHDA and SQIVND (reference sequence). Trimming removed 2 bases at V and 5 bases at J, with 19 bases between. The CDR3 coding sequence is TGTGCCAGTAGTATACTCGGCCCAAGCCCCAACAACAATGAGCAGTTCTTC. It translates to CASSILGPSPNNNEQFF.

The chain combines TRBV4-3 with TRBJ2-5; D unresolved. Trimming shortened V by 1 base and J by 5 bases, and 8 bases separated the two germline ends. Germline V lookup: CDR1 LGHNA, CDR2 YSLEER. The length of the CDR3 is 13 residues. The CDR3 spells CASSQALRETQYF. The CDR3 bases are TGCGCCAGCAGCCAAGCACTAAGGGAGACCCAGTACTTC.

The chain is built from TRBV5-4 and TRBJ2-6, with unresolved D. Trimming took off 3 bases at V and 3 bases at J, with 7 bases between the two ends. The CDR3 is 14 residues long. Looked up from germline, CDR1 is SGHNT and CDR2 is YYREEE (reference sequence). Written as DNA, the CDR3 is TGTGCCAGCAGCTCCGGTCTTGGGGCCAACGTCCTGACTTTC. Its protein product is CASSSGLGANVLTF.

CDR3 loop: CASSQGERSSYNEQFF. The CDR3 region has the DNA TGCGCCAGCAGCCAGGGGGAAAGGAGCTCCTACAATGAGCAGTTCTTC. The V gene is TRBV5-1, the J gene TRBJ2-1; 7 bases align to TRBD1. CDR3 length: 16 residues. CDR1 SGHRS and CDR2 YFSETQ come from the germline V gene. The V gene end was trimmed by 4 bases and the J gene end by 0 bases; junction bases not matched to a gene: 7.

The chain is built from TRBV5-6 and TRBJ2-5, with 8 bases lining up with TRBD2. In germline, CDR1 is SGHDT, CDR2 YYEEEE. J gave up 5 bases and V 5 bases, and 11 bases lay outside the gene matches. The CDR3 covers 15 residues. The CDR3, as DNA: TGTGCCAGCAGGGGTAAGCGGGGGTCACTTGAGACCCAGTACTTC. Encoded protein: CASRGKRGSLETQYF. Looking up the rest from reference TRBV5-6 and TRBJ2-5 gives the full variable domain: DAGVTQSPTHLIKTRGQQVTLRCSPKSGHDTVSWYQQALGQGPQFIFQYYEEEERQRGNFPDRFSGHQFPNYSSELNVNALLLGDSALYLCASRGKRGSLETQYFGPGTRLLVL.

The rearrangement joins TRBV27 to TRBJ1-1; weak D call: TRBD1 (6 bases). There are 13 residues in the CDR3. Germline assignment: CDR1 MNHEY and CDR2 SMNVEV (reference sequence). V lost 5 bases and J lost 5, with 12 bases in between. The CDR3 sequence is CASSPRRGTEAFF. CDR3 in DNA: TGTGCCAGCAGTCCTCGGAGGGGGACTGAAGCTTTCTTT.

The chain recombines TRBV25-1 with TRBJ2-1; D is possibly TRBD1 (5 bases). Per germline, CDR1 MGHDK and CDR2 SYGVNS. Trimming took 6 bases from V and 1 from J, leaving 13 bases between them. The CDR3 totals 15 residues. This CDR3 reads CASRADSKSYNEQFF. The CDR3 nucleotides are TGTGCCAGCAGGGCAGACAGTAAGTCCTACAATGAGCAGTTCTTC.

This CDR3 reads CASSDAGVKAQHF. CDR3 nucleotides: TGTGCCAGCAGCGACGCAGGAGTCAAGGCCCAGCATTTT. The V gene is TRBV7-2, the J gene TRBJ1-5; D unresolved. V lost 5 bases and J lost 11, with 16 bases in between. CDR3 length equals 13 residues. Germline lookup yields CDR1 SGHTA and CDR2 FQGNSA.

This clone has a handful of counts. The V call is TRBV7-8, the J call TRBJ2-1; D unresolved. Germline lookup yields CDR1 SGHVS and CDR2 FQNEAQ. The germline V and J ends were trimmed by 1 base and 5 bases, with 9 bases remaining between them. This CDR3 is 14 amino acids long. This CDR3 reads CASSLVIADNEQFF. In DNA, the CDR3 is TGTGCCAGCAGCTTAGTAATTGCGGACAATGAGCAGTTCTTC.

V and J are TRBV6-5 and TRBJ2-3; 7 bases fit TRBD2. The CDR3 extends over 14 amino acids. In germline, CDR1 is MNHEY, CDR2 SVGAGI. Trimming at V came to 6 bases and at J to 3 bases, leaving 6 bases not matched to a gene. The CDR3 protein is CASSQRDATDTQYF. CDR3 nucleotides: TGTGCCAGCAGCCAGCGGGACGCAACAGATACGCAGTATTTT.

The gene calls are TRBV9 and TRBJ2-1; 8 bases agree with TRBD2. This CDR3 region has 15 residues. Germline values: CDR1 SGDLS, CDR2 YYNGEE. J lost 5 bases, V lost 0 bases, and 4 bases had no gene match. The CDR3 loop is CASSVATSVHNEQFF. The CDR3 nucleotides are TGTGCCAGCAGCGTAGCGACTAGCGTTCACAATGAGCAGTTCTTC.

This CDR3 is CASSLNFGNEQFF. The CDR3 coding sequence is TGTGCCAGCAGTTTAAATTTCGGCAATGAGCAGTTCTTC. The chain uses TRBV28 and TRBJ2-1; D not resolved. V dropped 2 bases and J dropped 6 bases, with 8 bases sitting between them. The germline gives CDR1 MDHEN, CDR2 SYDVKM. This CDR3 contains 13 residues. The full variable domain, its missing parts supplied by reference TRBV28 and TRBJ2-1, is DVKVTQSSRYLVKRTGEKVFLECVQDMDHENMFWYRQDPGLGLRLIYFSYDVKMKEKGDIPEGYSVSREKKERFSLILESASTNQTSMYLCASSLNFGNEQFFGPGTRLTVL.

The chain is built from TRBV28 and TRBJ2-7; TRBD2 agrees at 11 bases. J lost 0 bases, V lost 6 bases, and 13 bases had no gene match. The length of the CDR3 is 18 residues. Germline loops: CDR1 MDHEN, CDR2 SYDVKM. CDR3 sequence (DNA): TGTGCCAGCAGAACTTGGACTAGCGGGCAAAGGGGCTCCTACGAGCAGTACTTC. As protein: CASRTWTSGQRGSYEQYF.

V is TRBV7-2 and J is TRBJ2-2; 7 bases align to TRBD2. CDR3 length equals 15 residues. V dropped 2 bases and J dropped 4; count of bases not matched to a gene: 4. The V gene's germline CDR1 is SGHTA and CDR2 FQGNSA. The CDR3 loop is CASSLQASGTGELFF. The CDR3 nucleotides read TGTGCCAGCAGCTTACAGGCTAGCGGCACCGGGGAGCTGTTTTTT.

J is TRBJ1-1 and V is TRBV4-2; 12 nucleotides line up with TRBD1. This CDR3 has 17 residues. V lost 1 base and J lost 7; bases outside the gene matches: 10. Germline CDR1 LGHNA, CDR2 YNFKEQ. CDR3 nucleotide sequence: TGTGCCAGCAGCCAAGTTTCAAGGGGACAGGGGGCGATTGAAGCTTTCTTT. Amino acid sequence: CASSQVSRGQGAIEAFF.

This clone was seen only a few times. The chain is built from TRBV30 and TRBJ1-2; TRBD1 matches at 9 bases. Trimming at V came to 0 bases and at J to 4 bases, leaving 3 bases not matched to a gene. CDR1 and CDR2 (germline): GTSNPN, SVGIG (reference sequence). This CDR3 region has 14 residues. In nucleotides, the CDR3 is TGTGCCTGGAGTGTACAGGGGGCGACCTATGGCTACACCTTC. This codes for CAWSVQGATYGYTF.

This clone was observed a single time. The V gene is TRBV14, the J gene TRBJ2-2; 13 bases agree with TRBD2. Germline trimming cut 4 bases from V and 7 bases from J; bases unmatched to any gene: 6. CDR3 length: 16 residues. Germline CDR1 is SGHDN and CDR2 is FVKESK. The CDR3 protein is CASSLGLAGLNGELFF. CDR3 DNA sequence: TGTGCCAGCAGCCTGGGACTAGCGGGGCTCAACGGGGAGCTGTTTTTT.

The chain is built from TRBV7-9 and TRBJ2-1; D is possibly TRBD1 (5 bases). The germline CDR1 and CDR2 sequences are SEHNR and FQNEAQ (reference sequence). Trimming pared 5 bases from V and 13 bases from J, leaving 15 bases between. The CDR3 has 12 amino acids. CDR3 sequence reads: CASSLGAMSQFF. CDR3 DNA sequence: TGTGCCAGCAGCCTTGGGGCAATGAGTCAGTTCTTC.

This chain links TRBV5-8 with TRBJ2-4; perhaps TRBD1 as D (5 bases). The ends were cut back, 2 bases at V and 0 bases at J, with 12 bases in the middle. CDR1 is SGHTS, CDR2 YDEGEE, per germline. The CDR3 runs 16 residues. CDR3 nucleotide sequence: TGTGCCAGCAGCTTTGAGACAGTAGTAGCCAAAAACATTCAGTACTTC. It specifies CASSFETVVAKNIQYF.

This clone was found a few times. The V call is TRBV21-1, the J call TRBJ2-7; the D segment call TRBD2 is taken from the table without a DNA check. TRBV21-1 is a pseudogene. The CDR3 length is 14 residues. The CDR3 loop is CASSRGTSGYEQYF. The CDR3 coding sequence is TGTGCCAGCAGCAGGGGGACTAGCGGCTACGAGCAGTACTTC.